Below, 3 T cell receptor beta chains from the same sample are listed, as sequenced in a study of blood T cell repertoires in COVID-19. The data were produced by immunoSEQ multiplex PCR, yet TCRdb's version contains in-frame clones alone and is incomplete. The sample records over 130,000 clones, nearly 80% being singletons. Material: PBMCs or T cells enriched from blood (not recorded which). These receptor sequences come from a woman aged 45-59 years who had recovered from COVID-19.

The chain combines TRBV5-6 with TRBJ1-1; weak D call: TRBD1 (5 bases). CDR1 is SGHDT and CDR2 is YYEEEE in the germline V gene. Trimming pared 4 bases from V and 0 bases from J, leaving 16 bases between. This CDR3 has 16 amino acids. DNA for the CDR3: TGTGCCAGCAGCAAGCCCGGGGGGACTTTGAACACTGAAGCTTTCTTT. Translating gives CASSKPGGTLNTEAFF.

The chain joins TRBV14 to TRBJ2-1; 7 bases are a match to TRBD2. V lost 6 bases to trimming and J lost 8 bases; unmatched junction nucleotides: 7. Germline CDR1 SGHDN, CDR2 FVKESK. CDR3 length equals 13 residues. The DNA for the CDR3 is TGTGCCAGCAGGCGCTTGGGAGGGGATGAGCAGTTCTTC. Translating it yields CASRRLGGDEQFF.

V and J are TRBV19 and TRBJ2-1, with 11 bases lining up with TRBD2. Trimming took 5 bases from V and 8 from J; bases not matched to a gene: 14. Germline assignment: CDR1 LNHDA and CDR2 SQIVND (reference sequence). The CDR3 consists of 17 residues. The CDR3 loop reads CASSPRGLAEPSDEQFF. The CDR3, as DNA: TGTGCCAGTAGTCCCCGGGGACTAGCGGAACCTTCCGATGAGCAGTTCTTC.